The next 11 T cell receptor beta chains were all read from a single sample in a study of blood T cell repertoires in COVID-19. Sequencing used immunoSEQ multiplex PCR; TCRdb keeps in-frame clones, though not all of them. The top ten clones hold 2.5% to 3.5% of a sample with roughly 160,000 clones, approximately 79% of them seen once. Input material: peripheral blood. The receptors come from a woman older than 75 with acute or convalescent COVID-19.

J is TRBJ2-3 and V is TRBV7-8; TRBD2 matches 10 bases. Germline values: CDR1 SGHVS, CDR2 FQNEAQ. V lost 0 bases to trimming and J lost 0 bases; unmatched junction nucleotides: 0. The CDR3 consists of 16 residues. The DNA for the CDR3 is TGTGCCAGCAGCTTAGCACTAGCGGGAAGCACAGATACGCAGTATTTT. Amino acids: CASSLALAGSTDTQYF.

The chain joins TRBV19 to TRBJ1-1, with 9 bases lining up with TRBD1. This CDR3 spans 15 amino acids. After removal of 4 bases from V and 3 bases from J, the junction contained 6 bases not matched to a gene. Germline V gene sequence: CDR1 LNHDA, CDR2 SQIVND (reference sequence). The DNA of the CDR3 is TGTGCCAGTAGTACGGGACAGGGCTGGGACACTGAAGCTTTCTTT. Residues: CASSTGQGWDTEAFF.

In its sample, this clone was seen once. The V and J genes are TRBV27 and TRBJ2-7; D might be TRBD2 (5 bases). The CDR3 covers 15 residues. Germline CDR1 MNHEY, CDR2 SMNVEV (reference sequence). V was clipped by 2 bases and J by 0 bases, with 11 bases between them. DNA of the CDR3: TGTGCCAGCAGTTTAATGGTAGCGAGCTCCTACGAGCAGTACTTC. Protein product: CASSLMVASSYEQYF.

The chain carries TRBV28 and TRBJ2-7; D is perhaps TRBD1 (7 bases). This CDR3 is built from 17 residues. V lost 6 bases, J lost 3 bases, and 24 bases lay in between. CDR1 is MDHEN and CDR2 is SYDVKM in the germline V gene. Written as DNA, the CDR3 is TGTGCCAGCAGCTCCGAAATCAGGGGGGCCCTTTTCTACGAGCAGTACTTC. Translated: CASSSEIRGALFYEQYF.

The genes are TRBV28 and TRBJ1-2, with 9 bases fitting TRBD1. With 6 bases clipped from V and 5 bases from J, the junction kept 4 bases outside the gene matches. The CDR3 runs to 13 residues. Germline CDR1 and CDR2: MDHEN and SYDVKM. The CDR3 coding sequence is TGTGCCAGCAGGGACAGGGGAGGGTATGGCTACACCTTC. Protein product: CASRDRGGYGYTF.

This rearrangement joins TRBV5-1 to TRBJ2-7; 9 bases map to TRBD1. V lost 0 bases and J lost 5; bases outside the gene matches: 6. Per the germline V gene, CDR1 is SGHRS and CDR2 is YFSETQ. The CDR3 spans 15 residues. CDR3 sequence: CASSLAGQGPDEQYF. CDR3 DNA: TGCGCCAGCAGCTTGGCGGGACAGGGTCCAGACGAGCAGTACTTC.

The rearrangement joins TRBV30 to TRBJ1-1; D is undetermined. Germline values: CDR1 GTSNPN, CDR2 SVGIG (reference sequence). CDR3 length equals 13 residues. The V end lost 4 bases, the J end lost 1 base, and 10 bases lay between the germline ends. The CDR3 DNA reads TGTGCCTGGACGCGAGGAGGGAACACTGAAGCTTTCTTT. Its translation: CAWTRGGNTEAFF.

The V and J genes are TRBV18 and TRBJ2-1; 9 bases fit TRBD1. Trimming took 4 bases from V and 5 from J; bases not matched to a gene: 6. Germline V gene lookup returns CDR1 KGHSH and CDR2 LQKENI. The CDR3 consists of 15 residues. Here the CDR3 reads CASSLGTGPNNEQFF. The CDR3 coding sequence is TGTGCCAGCTCACTAGGGACAGGGCCAAACAATGAGCAGTTCTTC.

The rearrangement joins TRBV28 to TRBJ1-2; D is undetermined. Trimming took off 5 bases at V and 10 bases at J, with 23 bases between the two ends. The CDR3 is 15 amino acids. CDR1 MDHEN and CDR2 SYDVKM come from the germline V gene. The CDR3 DNA reads as TGTGCCAGCAGTCCCACCCCACTATTCGTGGGTGACTACACCTTC. Translated: CASSPTPLFVGDYTF.

The genes are TRBV24-1 and TRBJ1-1; a possible D gene is TRBD1 (6 bases). The germline V gene has CDR1 KGHDR and CDR2 SFDVKD. The CDR3 contains 14 residues. Deletions cut 7 bases from V and 1 base from J, with 12 bases between. CDR3 loop: CATRETGWNTEAFF. DNA for the CDR3: TGTGCCACCAGGGAAACAGGGTGGAACACTGAAGCTTTCTTT.

The chain has TRBV6-2 or TRBV6-3 and TRBJ1-5; D is uncertain. The germline V gene encodes CDR1 MNHEY and CDR2 SVGEGT. The CDR3 is 12 amino acids. V was clipped by 5 bases and J by 6 bases, with 8 bases between them. The CDR3 DNA reads as TGTGCCAGCAGTAGTGGGAGTCAGCCCCAGCATTTT. It is translated as CASSSGSQPQHF.